This T cell receptor beta chain was documented in a study of CD8 T cells in Susac syndrome. Study as a whole: Patients with Susac syndrome were therapy-naive, treated with corticosteroids, or treated with intravenous immunoglobulin alone when blood was collected. General study findings and limits: The study acknowledged a relatively small number of individuals in its TCR sequencing and HLA analysis.

CD8+ and CD4+ blood T cells underwent TCR beta sequencing. The V gene's germline CDR1 is MGHDK and CDR2 SYGVNS. This CDR3 has 14 amino acids. V lost 5 bases and J 8 bases, leaving 16 bases between the germline ends. With regard to this clonotype: The antigen is undetermined.

Reverse transcription of roughly 0.5 to 1 ug RNA was carried out with random hexamers. The method of amplification for TCR beta CDR3 was immunoSEQ multiplex PCR, covering 54 Vbeta and 13 Jbeta. TCRdb recomputed calls from the immunoSEQ multiplex PCR reads with MiXCR, one row per CDR3 protein. Of 84,000 or so distinct CDR3 sequences in the sample, over 85% were seen once. Input material: CD8+ T cells from PBMCs. The J gene is TRBJ2-1, the V gene TRBV25-1, with D possibly called TRBD1 or TRBD2 (5 bases each). The TCR sequence derives from a human donor with Susac syndrome. The CDR3 DNA reads TGTGCCAGCAGTTTGGGGGTGGGTATCGATGAGCAGTTCTTC. It translates to CASSLGVGIDEQFF. The full variable domain, its missing parts supplied by reference TRBV25-1 and TRBJ2-1, is EADIYQTPRYLVIGTGKKITLECSQTMGHDKMYWYQQDPGMELHLIHYSYGVNSTEKGDLSSESTVSRIRTEHFPLTLESARPSHTSQYLCASSLGVGIDEQFFGPGTRLTVL.